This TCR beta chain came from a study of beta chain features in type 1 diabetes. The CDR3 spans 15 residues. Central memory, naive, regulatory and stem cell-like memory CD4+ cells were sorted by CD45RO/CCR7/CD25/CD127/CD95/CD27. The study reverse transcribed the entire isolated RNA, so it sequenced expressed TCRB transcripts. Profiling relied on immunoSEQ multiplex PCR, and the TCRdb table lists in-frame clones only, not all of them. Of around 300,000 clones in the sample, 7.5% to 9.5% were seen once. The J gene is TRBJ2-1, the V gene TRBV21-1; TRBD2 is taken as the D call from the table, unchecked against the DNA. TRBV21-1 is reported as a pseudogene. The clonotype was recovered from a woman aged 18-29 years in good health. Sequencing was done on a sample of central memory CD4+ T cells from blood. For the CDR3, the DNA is TGTGCCAGCAGCGACCGACTAGACCTATACAATGAGCAGTTCTTC. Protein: CASSDRLDLYNEQFF.